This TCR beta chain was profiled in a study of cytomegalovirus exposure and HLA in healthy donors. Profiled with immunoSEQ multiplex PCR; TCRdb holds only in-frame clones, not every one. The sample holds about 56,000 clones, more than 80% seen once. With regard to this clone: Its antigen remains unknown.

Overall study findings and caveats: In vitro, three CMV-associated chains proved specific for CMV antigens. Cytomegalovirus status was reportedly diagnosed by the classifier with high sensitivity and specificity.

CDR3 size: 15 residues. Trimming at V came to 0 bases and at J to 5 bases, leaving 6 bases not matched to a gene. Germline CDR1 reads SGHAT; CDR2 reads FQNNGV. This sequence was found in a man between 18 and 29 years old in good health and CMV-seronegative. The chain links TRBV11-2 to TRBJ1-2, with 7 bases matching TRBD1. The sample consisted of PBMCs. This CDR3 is CASSLDEGGAYGYTF. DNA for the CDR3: TGTGCCAGCAGCTTAGATGAAGGGGGCGCATATGGCTACACCTTC.